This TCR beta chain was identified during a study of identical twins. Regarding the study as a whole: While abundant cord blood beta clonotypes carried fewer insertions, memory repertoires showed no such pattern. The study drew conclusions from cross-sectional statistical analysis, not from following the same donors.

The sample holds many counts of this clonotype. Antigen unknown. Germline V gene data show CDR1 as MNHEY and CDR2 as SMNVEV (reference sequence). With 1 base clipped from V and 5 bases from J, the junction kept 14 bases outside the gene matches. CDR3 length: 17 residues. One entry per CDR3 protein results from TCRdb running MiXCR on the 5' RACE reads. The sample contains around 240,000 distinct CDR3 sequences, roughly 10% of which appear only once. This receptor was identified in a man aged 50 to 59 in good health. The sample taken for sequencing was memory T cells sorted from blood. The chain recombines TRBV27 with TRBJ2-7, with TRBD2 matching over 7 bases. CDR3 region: CASSLYPPKRDPHEQYF. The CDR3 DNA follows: TGTGCCAGCAGTTTATACCCCCCAAAGCGGGACCCCCACGAGCAGTACTTC.